The rows below give T cell receptor beta chains drawn from one sample of a study of blood T cell repertoires in COVID-19. Using immunoSEQ multiplex PCR, the repertoire was profiled, and TCRdb retains in-frame clones only, with some absent. The sample holds 150,000 to 200,000 clones, 70% to 85% seen once. The sample taken for sequencing was peripheral blood. These receptors were obtained from a man aged 55 to 70 who had recovered from COVID-19. The CDR3 runs from the conserved cysteine through the conserved F or W. A D gene is named only where the DNA matches it firmly.

V,D,CDR3
TRBV27,TRBD1,CASSSPTGGRGGSTEAFF
TRBV19,TRBD2,CASSSPLAGGSSYNEQFF
TRBV7-2,TRBD2,CASRVTSGGNNEQFF
TRBV6-5,TRBD2,CASSPGLAGSDTQYF
TRBV18,TRBD2,CASSPPGGLVSGELFF
TRBV7-2,-,CASSLVGQGGSYEQYF
TRBV30,-,CAWSVHGGSGYTF
TRBV6-5,-,CASSYSGRQGRDTQYF
TRBV9,-,CASSLQGRNTEAFF
TRBV28,-,CASSLNPRGEGGYTF
TRBV9,-,CASSVAGATNYGYTF
TRBV5-1,TRBD1,CASSLAPDRGEKLFF
TRBV4-1,-,CASSLGLRGSEQYF
TRBV6-2/TRBV6-3,TRBD1,CASSYGTGDYNEQFF
TRBV7-9,-,CASSSGTLNTEAFF
TRBV5-1,TRBD1,CASSPGTGFNNSPLHF
TRBV27,TRBD1,CASSPLQGTSEAFF
TRBV19,-,CASSPRGEDTEAFF
TRBV7-8,TRBD1,CASSYDRVQETQYF
TRBV5-5,TRBD1,CASSLRFRDSGPTRYYGYTF
TRBV28,-,CASSLGGALNEQFF
TRBV7-9,-,CASSAPVTPGTEAFF
TRBV4-3,TRBD1,CASSQDQHRGLTNSPLHF
TRBV2,TRBD1,CASRGERSNYGYTF
TRBV11-2,TRBD1,CASSFWGQSSYNEQFF
TRBV5-6,TRBD2,CASSLLGGGGNTGELFF
TRBV27,TRBD1,CASRFGQGYGYTF
TRBV7-2,-,CASSLMLPGLSSGANVLTF
TRBV5-5,TRBD2,CASSPWGGRNTGELFF
TRBV6-2/TRBV6-3,-,CASSDTPRAYEQYF
TRBV4-1,TRBD1,CASSQGGTGPTDTQYF
TRBV28,-,CASSPGVGGLLYEQYF
TRBV7-3,-,CASSSATEAFF
TRBV5-6,TRBD1,CASSPTGGTGNTIYF
TRBV4-3,-,CASSQGAGSETQYF
TRBV18,-,CASSPFKGGGLNEQFF
TRBV9,TRBD1,CASSAQGVGTEAFF
TRBV7-9,-,CASKGENIQYF
TRBV6-5,TRBD1,CASRGQLNTIYF
TRBV7-7,-,CASSLAGKTQTQYF
TRBV5-4,TRBD1,CASSLVPGQGNTGELFF
TRBV7-9,TRBD1,CASSSAGTGGTDTQYF
TRBV9,-,CASSPRTARTYEQYF
TRBV30,TRBD1,CAWDGQGVGTEAFF
TRBV3-1/TRBV3-2,TRBD1,CASSLSTGMNQPQHF
TRBV9,-,CASSVGIGVYNEQFF
TRBV19,TRBD1,CASSIPLTGRGTEAFF
TRBV5-4,-,CASSLAHSNTEAFF
TRBV5-1,TRBD1,CASSLGAGTGATDTQYF
TRBV4-1,-,CASSQDGGMTTLNEQFF
TRBV28,TRBD1,CASSSLPLGQGISREQYF
TRBV12-3/TRBV12-4,-,CASSRTGNEKLFF
TRBV30,-,CAWRSLADFYGYTF
TRBV12-3/TRBV12-4,-,CASSPQDSTEAFF